The 3 T cell receptor beta chains below come from one sample, sequenced in a study of neurological immune-mediated disorders. Each CDR3 protein is one row after TCRdb ran MiXCR on the 5' RACE reads. The sample holds tens of thousands of distinct CDR3 sequences, under 4.5% seen once. Sequencing was done on a sample of PBMCs. These receptor sequences come from a woman aged 30 to 39 with multiple sclerosis.

This clonotype was detected many times. V gene TRBV28 combines with J gene TRBJ1-6; D gene uncertain. The CDR3 consists of 13 residues. V dropped 7 bases and J dropped 7 bases, with 11 bases sitting between them. Per the germline V gene, CDR1 is MDHEN and CDR2 is SYDVKM. The CDR3 sequence: CASISALNSPLHF. The CDR3, as DNA: TGTGCCAGCATATCAGCCCTAAATTCACCCCTCCACTTT.

This clonotype was observed a few times. A much larger clone differs by one base, so this may be a read error. It is likely a read error, because the conserved phenylalanine at the end of the CDR3 is missing. The chain has TRBV6-5 and TRBJ1-2; 8 positions match TRBD1. CDR1 is MNHEY and CDR2 is SVGAGI in the germline V gene. V lost 6 bases to trimming and J lost 4 bases; unmatched junction nucleotides: 7. The CDR3 runs 14 residues. The DNA for the CDR3 is TGTGCCAGCAGAGGACAGGGAGTAGGCTATGGCTACACCATC. Its protein is CASRGQGVGYGYTI.

In this sample, this clonotype turned up many times. V usage is TRBV20-1 and J usage is TRBJ2-5; D unclear. V shed 0 bases and J shed 4 bases, with 9 bases lying between them. The germline CDR1 and CDR2 sequences are DFQATT and SNEGSKA (reference sequence). The CDR3 has 13 residues. The DNA of the CDR3 is TGCAGTGCTAGAGAGAGTTATTTAGAGACCCAGTACTTC. Protein product: CSARESYLETQYF.